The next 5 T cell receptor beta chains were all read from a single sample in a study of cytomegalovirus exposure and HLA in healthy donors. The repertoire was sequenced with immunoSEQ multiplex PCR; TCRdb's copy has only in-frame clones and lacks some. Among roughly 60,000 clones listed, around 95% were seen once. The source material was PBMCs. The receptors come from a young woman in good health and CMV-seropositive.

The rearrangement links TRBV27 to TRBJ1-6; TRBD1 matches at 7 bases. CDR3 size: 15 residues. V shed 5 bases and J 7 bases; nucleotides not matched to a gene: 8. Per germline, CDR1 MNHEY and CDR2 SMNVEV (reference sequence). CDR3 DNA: TGTGCCAGCAGTAAGAACAGGGGACCCAATTCACCCCTCCACTTT. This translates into CASSKNRGPNSPLHF.

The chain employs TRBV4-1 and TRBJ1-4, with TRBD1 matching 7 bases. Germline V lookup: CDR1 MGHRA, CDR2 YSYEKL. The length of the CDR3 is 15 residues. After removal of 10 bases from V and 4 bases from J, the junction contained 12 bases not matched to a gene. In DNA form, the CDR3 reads TGCGCCACCTCGTGGGGACAGTCTAATAATGAAAAACTGTTTTTT. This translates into CATSWGQSNNEKLFF.

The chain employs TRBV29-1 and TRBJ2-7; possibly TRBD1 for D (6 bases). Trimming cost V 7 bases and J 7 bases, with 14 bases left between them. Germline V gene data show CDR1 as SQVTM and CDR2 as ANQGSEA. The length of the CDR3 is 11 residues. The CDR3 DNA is TGCAGCGGCGTACAGGGCGGGGAGCAGTACTTC. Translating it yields CSGVQGGEQYF.

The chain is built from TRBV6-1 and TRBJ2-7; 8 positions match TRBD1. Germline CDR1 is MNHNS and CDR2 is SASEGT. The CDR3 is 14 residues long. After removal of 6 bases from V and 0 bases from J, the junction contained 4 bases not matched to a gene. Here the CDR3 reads CASRRQGSSYEQYF. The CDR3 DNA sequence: TGTGCCAGCAGGAGACAGGGGAGCTCCTACGAGCAGTACTTC.

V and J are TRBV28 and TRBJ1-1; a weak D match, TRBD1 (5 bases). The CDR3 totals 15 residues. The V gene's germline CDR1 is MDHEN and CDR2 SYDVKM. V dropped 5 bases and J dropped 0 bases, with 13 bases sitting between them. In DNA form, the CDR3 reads TGTGCCAGCAGTCCTTGGGGACTAATGAACACTGAAGCTTTCTTT. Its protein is CASSPWGLMNTEAFF.